This entry features one T cell receptor beta chain sequence. The sample is drawn from a study of blood T cell repertoires in COVID-19. As handled by the study authors: Amplification from reference gene primers served as the basis for estimated nucleated cell counts. Method: immunoSEQ multiplex PCR; TCRdb's copy keeps in-frame clones and lacks some. V and J calls and clone size are given by that table; D and trimming were obtained from the DNA. The sample yields a few hundred thousand clones, around 89% seen once. Trimming took off 2 bases at V and 4 bases at J, with 9 bases between the two ends. CDR3 length: 13 amino acids.

The sample was peripheral blood. The sequence came from a woman aged 50 to 65 with COVID-19, enrolled during active disease. The J gene is TRBJ2-7, the V gene TRBV12-3 or TRBV12-4; possibly TRBD2 for D (5 bases). CDR3 coding DNA: TGTGCCAGCAGTTTAAACTCGGGGTACGAGCAGTACTTC. Amino acid sequence: CASSLNSGYEQYF.